A selection of T cell receptor beta chains follows, all from one sample in a study of patients and donors after allogeneic stem cell transplantation. MiXCR was run by TCRdb on the RT-PCR reads, yielding one entry per CDR3 protein. This sample has about 89,000 distinct CDR3 sequences; under 50% occur once, and the top ten carry 60% to 65%. The sequenced sample was blood, either unsorted or a sorted T cell fraction (not recorded which). These receptors were collected from a human donor who was either an allogeneic HSCT recipient or a stem cell or donor lymphocyte infusion donor (not recorded which). It is not recorded whose cells these are; they may come from a transplant donor. CDR3s include the opening cysteine and the closing phenylalanine or tryptophan. Each record gives: clone size, CDR3 length, J gene, V gene, D gene, CDR3 protein, CDR3 DNA. A D gene is named only where the DNA matches it firmly. Clone size is given for some rows only: seen once, a few or many times, or a class if the clone is expanded.

once	15	TRBJ2-1	TRBV4-3	-	CASSQLGTPGDEQFF	TGCGCCAGCAGCCAACTCGGGACCCCTGGAGATGAGCAGTTCTTC
-	17	TRBJ1-1	TRBV7-2	-	CASSSEGMGLPVAEAFF	TGTGCCAGCAGCTCAGAAGGTATGGGGTTGCCTGTCGCTGAAGCTTTCTTT
-	14	TRBJ1-2	TRBV6-2/TRBV6-3	TRBD1	CASSPPGQGYGYTF	TGTGCCAGCAGTCCACCGGGACAGGGGTATGGCTACACCTTC
-	12	TRBJ2-7	TRBV20-1	-	CSAPEATYEQYF	TGCAGTGCACCGGAAGCTACCTACGAGCAGTACTTC
few	16	TRBJ1-4	TRBV7-3	-	CASSHPTMRSNEKLFF	TGTGCCAGCAGCCACCCCACCATGAGATCTAATGAAAAACTGTTTTTT
-	11	TRBJ2-3	TRBV29-1	TRBD1	CSTTGDDTQYF	TGCAGCACGACAGGGGACGATACGCAGTATTTT
-	15	TRBJ1-1	TRBV7-9	TRBD1	CASSLGQGANTEAFF	TGTGCCAGCAGCTTAGGTCAGGGGGCGAACACTGAAGCTTTCTTT
-	14	TRBJ2-3	TRBV5-1	TRBD2	CASSFDGRTDTQYF	TGCGCCAGCAGCTTCGACGGGAGGACAGATACGCAGTATTTT
few	15	TRBJ1-5	TRBV20-1	-	CSARVRGISNQPQHF	TGCAGTGCTAGAGTAAGAGGAATTAGCAATCAGCCCCAGCATTTT
few	15	TRBJ1-4	TRBV4-3	-	CASSQDRGLGEKLFF	TGCGCCAGCAGCCAAGACCGAGGGCTTGGAGAAAAACTGTTTTTT
-	14	TRBJ1-4	TRBV5-6	TRBD1	CASSLRGLNEKLFF	TGTGCCAGCAGCTTGAGGGGGCTTAATGAAAAACTGTTTTTT
-	17	TRBJ1-1	TRBV19	TRBD1	CASSPGTGAIQNTEAFF	TGTGCCAGTAGTCCTGGGACAGGGGCGATCCAGAACACTGAAGCTTTCTTT
-	16	TRBJ1-3	TRBV4-3	-	CASSPETGQSGNTIYF	TGCGCCAGCAGCCCAGAGACAGGCCAATCTGGAAACACCATATATTTT
few	13	TRBJ1-2	TRBV29-1	TRBD1	CSSGTGEDYGYTF	TGCAGCTCTGGGACAGGGGAGGACTATGGCTACACCTTC
-	12	TRBJ2-1	TRBV18	TRBD2	CASSTTSGEQFF	TGTGCCAGCTCAACGACTAGCGGGGAGCAGTTCTTC
-	17	TRBJ1-5	TRBV5-5	-	CASSPTNPLNSDQPQHF	TGTGCCAGCAGCCCTACCAATCCCCTCAACAGCGATCAGCCCCAGCATTTT
-	12	TRBJ1-6	TRBV20-1	-	CSARDQGSPLHF	TGCAGTGCTAGAGATCAGGGGTCACCCCTCCACTTT
-	16	TRBJ1-5	TRBV4-3	-	CASSQDSGQGNQPQHF	TGCGCCAGCAGCCAAGATTCCGGGCAGGGAAATCAGCCCCAGCATTTT
-	13	TRBJ1-2	TRBV6-5	-	CASSPGRVYGYTF	TGTGCCAGCAGCCCGGGCAGGGTCTATGGCTACACCTTC
-	15	TRBJ2-3	TRBV7-8	-	CASSPSGASADTQYF	TGTGCCAGCAGCCCGTCGGGGGCTAGCGCAGATACGCAGTATTTT
-	14	TRBJ1-1	TRBV27	-	CASTSFPGVTEAFF	TGTGCCAGCACCTCTTTCCCGGGGGTTACTGAAGCTTTCTTT
-	14	TRBJ1-1	TRBV29-1	-	CSVEGERLNTEAFF	TGCAGCGTTGAAGGCGAGCGGTTGAACACTGAAGCTTTCTTT
-	12	TRBJ1-1	TRBV4-3	-	CASSRDGFEAFF	TGCGCCAGCAGCCGCGACGGGTTTGAAGCTTTCTTT
few	14	TRBJ1-5	TRBV6-1	-	CASSEVRGGQPQHF	TGTGCCAGCAGTGAAGTACGGGGGGGCCAGCCCCAGCATTTT
-	14	TRBJ1-2	TRBV27	-	CASSLSARVNGYTF	TGTGCCAGCAGTTTATCAGCCAGGGTTAATGGCTACACCTTC
once	14	TRBJ1-4	TRBV20-1	TRBD1	CSARAGTGSQKLFF	TGCAGTGCTAGAGCCGGGACAGGGAGTCAAAAACTGTTTTTT
-	19	TRBJ2-1	TRBV5-1	-	CASSQHRLGRLGPYNEQFF	TGCGCCAGCAGCCAGCATAGGCTCGGGCGTCTAGGCCCCTACAATGAGCAGTTCTTC
once	15	TRBJ2-7	TRBV27	TRBD2	CASSLSSLAGGEQYF	TGTGCCAGCAGTTTATCCTCCCTAGCGGGGGGCGAGCAGTACTTC
-	13	TRBJ1-1	TRBV4-1	-	CASSRLATTEAFF	TGCGCCAGCAGCCGGTTAGCGACAACTGAAGCTTTCTTT
-	13	TRBJ1-1	TRBV6-2/TRBV6-3	-	CASRDGVNTEAFF	TGTGCCAGCAGGGACGGTGTGAACACTGAAGCTTTCTTT
-	14	TRBJ2-1	TRBV29-1	-	CSVENRGGDYEQFF	TGCAGCGTTGAAAACAGAGGTGGGGACTATGAGCAGTTCTTC
-	15	TRBJ1-5	TRBV7-6	TRBD1	CASSSTGAINQPQHF	TGTGCCAGCAGCTCGACAGGGGCGATCAATCAGCCCCAGCATTTT
-	12	TRBJ1-3	TRBV29-1	TRBD1	CSVEGQGDTIYF	TGCAGCGTTGAAGGACAGGGAGACACCATATATTTT
-	14	TRBJ1-2	TRBV2	TRBD1	CASSPIPTGGGYTF	TGTGCCAGCAGCCCCATCCCGACAGGGGGAGGCTACACCTTC
-	15	TRBJ1-5	TRBV27	-	CASSLTLLGNQPQHF	TGTGCCAGCAGTCTAACACTCTTGGGCAATCAGCCCCAGCATTTT
few	11	TRBJ1-5	TRBV6-1	-	CASSDFQPQHF	TGTGCCAGCAGCGACTTCCAGCCCCAGCATTTT
-	15	TRBJ2-7	TRBV6-6	TRBD2	CASRGTSGVSYEQYF	TGTGCCAGCAGGGGGACTAGCGGGGTTTCCTACGAGCAGTACTTC
few	13	TRBJ1-5	TRBV5-5	-	CASSFDSNQPQHF	TGTGCCAGCAGCTTTGATAGCAATCAGCCCCAGCATTTT
-	14	TRBJ1-2	TRBV25-1	-	CASSWGASNYGYTF	TGTGCCAGCAGTTGGGGGGCTAGCAACTATGGCTACACCTTC